This T cell receptor beta chain was sequenced in a study of blood T cell repertoires in COVID-19. Study-level information: Sample material is recorded as cDNA or gDNA derived from T cells, B-cell-depleted T cells, or PBMCs.

The CDR3 spans 14 residues. Trimming stripped 4 bases from V and 4 bases from J, with 16 bases between. Germline CDR1 reads SQVTM; CDR2 reads ANQGSEA. In Cohort 3, a recovered donor had either two negative PCRs, clearance, or symptom resolution. The method was immunoSEQ multiplex PCR; TCRdb's version includes in-frame clones alone and lacks a portion of them. The sample holds around 310,000 clones, roughly 90% seen once. The chain joins TRBV29-1 to TRBJ1-2; weak D call: TRBD1 (5 bases). This clonotype was obtained from a woman aged 25-40 years who had recovered from COVID-19. The specimen was PBMCs or T cells enriched from blood (not recorded which). CDR3 protein: CSVGPGDGTYGYTF. In nucleotides, the CDR3 is TGCAGCGTTGGTCCGGGGGATGGTACCTATGGCTACACCTTC.